Listed below are T cell receptor beta chains from one sample, sequenced in a study of siplizumab effects on memory and regulatory T cells. The protocol was immunoSEQ multiplex PCR, while the TCRdb copy is restricted to in-frame clones and leaves out a portion. The table records over 100,000 clones, about 91% of them present only once. Sequences were obtained from Tregs sorted from blood. All receptors derive from a human donor in good health. Each CDR3 is given without its conserved first and last residue. The D gene is left open where the match is weak.

d_call	v_call	cdr3_length	j_call	cdr3_aa
.	TRBV5-1	13	TRBJ2-5	ASSLANGVVETQY
.	TRBV19	11	TRBJ1-5	ASSIVRDGPQH
.	TRBV11-2	11	TRBJ1-3	ASGGASGNTIY
.	TRBV4-1	11	TRBJ2-3	ASSHPPWDTQY
TRBD2	TRBV5-1	12	TRBJ2-3	ASGLAASTDTQY
TRBD2	TRBV19	16	TRBJ2-5	ASSMDLRLAGLRETQY
.	TRBV15	15	TRBJ1-5	ATSRGQGGTLNQPQH
.	TRBV6-6	10	TRBJ1-2	ATHLTPPGYT
TRBD2	TRBV6-1	10	TRBJ2-7	ASSEGGGEQY
.	TRBV4-1	17	TRBJ2-2	ASSQDRGSATTNTGELF
TRBD2	TRBV19	12	TRBJ2-7	ASSPIAGAYEQY
TRBD1	TRBV7-2	13	TRBJ1-2	ASSLLGQGGYGYT
.	TRBV7-9	12	TRBJ2-5	ASSRNNPRETQY
.	TRBV5-3	15	TRBJ2-1	ARSLGVGARGIDEQF
TRBD1	TRBV19	12	TRBJ1-6	ASSTGTENSPLH
.	TRBV12-1	18	TRBJ2-1	ASSFSYCVLAENSYNEQF
TRBD1	TRBV5-1	13	TRBJ1-4	ASSPEDRGGEKLF
.	TRBV6-1	10	TRBJ1-1	ASHRWNTEAF
.	TRBV21-1	11	TRBJ1-5	ATRGGVGQPQH
.	TRBV19	12	TRBJ1-1	ASSIRGGGGEAF
.	TRBV19	11	TRBJ2-1	ASRGTFYNEQF
.	TRBV6-5	11	TRBJ1-2	ASSSLGGYGYT
.	TRBV29-1	13	TRBJ2-1	SAVTRGPSYNEQF
.	TRBV19	11	TRBJ1-5	ASKGQLNQPQH
.	TRBV5-4	13	TRBJ2-7	ASRRLGTPRDEQY
TRBD1	TRBV9	11	TRBJ2-7	ASSEGQGYEQY
TRBD2	TRBV11-1	13	TRBJ2-5	ASSFTSGGLETQY
TRBD1	TRBV5-1	12	TRBJ2-7	ASSSDRISYEQY
.	TRBV7-9	13	TRBJ2-1	ASSLRSRGYNEQF
.	TRBV5-1	13	TRBJ2-7	ASTRGATGTYEQY
.	TRBV5-6	11	TRBJ1-2	ASSLWGSRGYT